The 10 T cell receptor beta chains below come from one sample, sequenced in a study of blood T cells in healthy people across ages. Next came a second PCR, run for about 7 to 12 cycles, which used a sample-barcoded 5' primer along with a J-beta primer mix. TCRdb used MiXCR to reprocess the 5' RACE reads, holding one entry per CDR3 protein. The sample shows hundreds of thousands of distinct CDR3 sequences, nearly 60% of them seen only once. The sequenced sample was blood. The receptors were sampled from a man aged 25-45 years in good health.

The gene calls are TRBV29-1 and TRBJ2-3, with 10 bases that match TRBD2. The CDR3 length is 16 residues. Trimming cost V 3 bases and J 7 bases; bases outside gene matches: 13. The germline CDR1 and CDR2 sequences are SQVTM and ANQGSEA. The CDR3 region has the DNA TGCAGCGTTGACGAAGCCGGGACTAGCGCCATGAATACGCAGTATTTT. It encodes CSVDEAGTSAMNTQYF.

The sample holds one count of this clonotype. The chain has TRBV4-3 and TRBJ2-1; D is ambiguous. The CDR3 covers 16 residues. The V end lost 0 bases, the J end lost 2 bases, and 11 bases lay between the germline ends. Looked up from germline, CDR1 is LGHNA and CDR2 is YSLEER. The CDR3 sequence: CASSQDEATPYNEQFF. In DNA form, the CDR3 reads TGCGCCAGCAGCCAAGATGAAGCAACTCCCTACAATGAGCAGTTCTTC.

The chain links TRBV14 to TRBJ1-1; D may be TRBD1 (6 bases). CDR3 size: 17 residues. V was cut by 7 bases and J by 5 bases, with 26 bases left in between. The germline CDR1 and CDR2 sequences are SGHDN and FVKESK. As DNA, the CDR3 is TGTGCCAGCAACCTAAGGATCCCCCAGCAGGGGAATACTGAAGCTTTCTTT. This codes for CASNLRIPQQGNTEAFF.

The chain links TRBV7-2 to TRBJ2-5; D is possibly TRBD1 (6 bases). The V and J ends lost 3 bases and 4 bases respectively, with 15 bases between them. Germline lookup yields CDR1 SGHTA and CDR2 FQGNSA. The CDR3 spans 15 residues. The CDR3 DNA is TGTGCCAGCAGCTTCATTACAGGGTTGGGAGAGACCCAGTACTTC. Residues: CASSFITGLGETQYF.

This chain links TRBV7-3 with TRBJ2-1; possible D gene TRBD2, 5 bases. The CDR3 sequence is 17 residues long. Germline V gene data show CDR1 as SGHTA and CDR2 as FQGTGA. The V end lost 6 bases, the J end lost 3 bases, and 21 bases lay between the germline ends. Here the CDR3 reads CASSREGTSVVYNEQFF. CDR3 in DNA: TGTGCCAGCAGTCGCGAGGGAACCTCTGTGGTCTACAATGAGCAGTTCTTC. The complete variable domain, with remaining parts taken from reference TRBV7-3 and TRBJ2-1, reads GAGVSQTPSNKVTEKGKYVELRCDPISGHTALYWYRQSLGQGPEFLIYFQGTGAADDSGLPNDRFFAVRPEGSVSTLKIQRTERGDSAVYLCASSREGTSVVYNEQFFGPGTRLTVL.

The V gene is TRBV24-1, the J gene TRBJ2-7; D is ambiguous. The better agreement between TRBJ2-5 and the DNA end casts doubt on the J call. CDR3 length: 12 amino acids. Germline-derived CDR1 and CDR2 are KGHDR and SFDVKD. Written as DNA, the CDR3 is TGTGCCACCGTAGGGTATGCGGAGACCCAGTACTTC. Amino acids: CATVGYAETQYF.

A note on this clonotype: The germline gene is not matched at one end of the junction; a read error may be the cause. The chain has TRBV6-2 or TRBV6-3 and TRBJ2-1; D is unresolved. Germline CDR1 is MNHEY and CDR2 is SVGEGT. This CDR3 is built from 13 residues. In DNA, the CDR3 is TGTGCCAGCAGTTTTTACGGCGGAAATGGGCAGTTCTTC. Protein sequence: CASSFYGGNGQFF.

The CDR3 protein is CSAGTDRNTEAFF. The DNA of the CDR3 is TGCAGCGCGGGGACAGATAGGAACACTGAAGCTTTCTTT. This chain links TRBV29-1 with TRBJ1-1, with TRBD1 identical over 7 bases. Trimming removed 7 bases from V and 1 base from J; junction bases left unmatched: 6. CDR1 and CDR2 (germline): SQVTM, ANQGSEA. This CDR3 comprises 13 residues.

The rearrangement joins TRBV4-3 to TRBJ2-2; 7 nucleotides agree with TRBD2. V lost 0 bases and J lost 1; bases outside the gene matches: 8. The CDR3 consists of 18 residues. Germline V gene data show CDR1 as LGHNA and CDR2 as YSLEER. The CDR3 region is CASSQELAKRLNTGELFF. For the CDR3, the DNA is TGCGCCAGCAGCCAAGAACTAGCGAAGCGCCTGAACACCGGGGAGCTGTTTTTT.

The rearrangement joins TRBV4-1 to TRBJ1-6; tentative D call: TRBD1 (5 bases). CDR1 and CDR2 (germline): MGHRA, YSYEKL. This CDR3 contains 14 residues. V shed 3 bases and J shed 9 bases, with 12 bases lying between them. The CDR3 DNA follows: TGCGCCAGCAGCCAGGGAGACAGCCGTTCACCCCTCCACTTT. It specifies CASSQGDSRSPLHF.